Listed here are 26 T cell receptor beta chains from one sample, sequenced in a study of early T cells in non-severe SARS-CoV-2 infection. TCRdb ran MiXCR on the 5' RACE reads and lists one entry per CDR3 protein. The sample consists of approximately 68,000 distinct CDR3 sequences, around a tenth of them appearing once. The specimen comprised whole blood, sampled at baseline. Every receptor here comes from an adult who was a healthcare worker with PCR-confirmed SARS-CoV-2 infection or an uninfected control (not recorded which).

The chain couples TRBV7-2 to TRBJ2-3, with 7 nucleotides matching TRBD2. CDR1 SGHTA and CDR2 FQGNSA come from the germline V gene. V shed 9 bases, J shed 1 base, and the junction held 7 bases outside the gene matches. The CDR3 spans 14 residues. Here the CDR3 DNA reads TGTGCCAGAGAGAGCGGGGCTCGCACAGATACGCAGTATTTT. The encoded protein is CARESGARTDTQYF. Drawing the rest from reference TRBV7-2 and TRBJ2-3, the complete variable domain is GAGVSQSPSNKVTEKGKDVELRCDPISGHTALYWYRQSLGQGLEFLIYFQGNSAPDKSGLPSDRFSAERTGGSVSTLTIQRTQQEDSAVYLCARESGARTDTQYFGPGTRLTVL.

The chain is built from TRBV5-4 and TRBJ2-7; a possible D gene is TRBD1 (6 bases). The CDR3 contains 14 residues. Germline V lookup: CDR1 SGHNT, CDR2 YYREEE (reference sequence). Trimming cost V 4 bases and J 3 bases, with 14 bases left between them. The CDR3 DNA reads TGTGCCAGCAGCCCAGGGGCTGGGAGCTACGAGCAGTACTTC. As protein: CASSPGAGSYEQYF.

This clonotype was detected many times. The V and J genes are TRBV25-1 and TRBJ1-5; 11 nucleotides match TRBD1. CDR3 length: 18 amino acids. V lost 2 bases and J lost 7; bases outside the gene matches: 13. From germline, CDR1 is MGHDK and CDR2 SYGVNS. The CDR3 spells CASSEDRMGTGGWQPQHF. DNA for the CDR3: TGTGCCAGCAGTGAAGATCGTATGGGGACAGGGGGGTGGCAGCCCCAGCATTTT.

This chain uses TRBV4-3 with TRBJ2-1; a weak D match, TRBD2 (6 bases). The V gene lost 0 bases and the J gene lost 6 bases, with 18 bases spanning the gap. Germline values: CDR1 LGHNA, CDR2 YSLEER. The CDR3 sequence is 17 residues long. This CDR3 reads CASSQDPAGSGFNEQFF. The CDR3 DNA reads TGCGCCAGCAGCCAAGATCCGGCGGGATCTGGTTTCAATGAGCAGTTCTTC.

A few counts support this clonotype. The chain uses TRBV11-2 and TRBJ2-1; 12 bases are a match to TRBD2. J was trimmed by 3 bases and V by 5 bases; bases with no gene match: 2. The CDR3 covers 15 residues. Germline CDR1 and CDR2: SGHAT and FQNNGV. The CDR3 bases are TGTGCCAGCAGCCTAGCGGGGGGGATCTACAATGAGCAGTTCTTC. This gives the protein CASSLAGGIYNEQFF.

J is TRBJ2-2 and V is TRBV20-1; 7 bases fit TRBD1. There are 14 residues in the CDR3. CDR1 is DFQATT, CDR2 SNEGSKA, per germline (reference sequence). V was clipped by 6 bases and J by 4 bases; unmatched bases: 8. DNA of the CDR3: TGCAGTGCCCAGGTCCCAGGGGGCACCGGGGAGCTGTTTTTT. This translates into CSAQVPGGTGELFF.

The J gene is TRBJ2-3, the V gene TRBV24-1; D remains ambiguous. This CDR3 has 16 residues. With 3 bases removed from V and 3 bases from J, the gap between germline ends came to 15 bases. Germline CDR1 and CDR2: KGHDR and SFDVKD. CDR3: CATSDPQAATTDTQYF. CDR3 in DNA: TGTGCCACCAGTGATCCCCAAGCCGCCACGACAGATACGCAGTATTTT.

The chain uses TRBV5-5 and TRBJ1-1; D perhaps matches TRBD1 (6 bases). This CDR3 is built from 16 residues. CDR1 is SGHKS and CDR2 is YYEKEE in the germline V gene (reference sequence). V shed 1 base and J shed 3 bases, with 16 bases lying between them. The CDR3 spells CASSLQGLPPDTEAFF. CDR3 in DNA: TGTGCCAGCAGCTTGCAGGGGCTTCCTCCCGACACTGAAGCTTTCTTT.

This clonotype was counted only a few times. The CDR3 DNA is TGTGCCAGCAGCTTAGAGTACCCGACTAGCTTACGACGGAATGAGCAGTTCTTC. This codes for CASSLEYPTSLRRNEQFF. The J gene is TRBJ2-1, the V gene TRBV7-2; 7 nucleotides agree with TRBD2. The CDR3 runs to 18 residues. Germline assignment: CDR1 SGHTA and CDR2 FQGNSA. V shed 1 base, J shed 7 bases, and the junction held 16 bases outside the gene matches.

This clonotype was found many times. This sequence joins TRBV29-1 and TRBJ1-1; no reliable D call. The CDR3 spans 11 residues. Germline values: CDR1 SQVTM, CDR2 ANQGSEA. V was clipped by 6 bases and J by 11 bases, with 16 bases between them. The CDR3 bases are TGCAGCGTCCATGGCTTAGGTTCTGCTTTCTTT. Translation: CSVHGLGSAFF.

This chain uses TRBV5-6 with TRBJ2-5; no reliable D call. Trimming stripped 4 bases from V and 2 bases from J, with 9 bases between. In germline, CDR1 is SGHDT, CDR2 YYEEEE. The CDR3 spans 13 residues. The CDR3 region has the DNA TGTGCCAGCAGCCGGGTTCAGCAAGAGACCCAGTACTTC. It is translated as CASSRVQQETQYF.

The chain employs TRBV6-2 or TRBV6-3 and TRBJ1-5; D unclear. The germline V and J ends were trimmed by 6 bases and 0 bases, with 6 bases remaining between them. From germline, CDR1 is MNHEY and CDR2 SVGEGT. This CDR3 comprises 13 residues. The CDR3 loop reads CASRRDSNQPQHF. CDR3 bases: TGTGCCAGCAGGAGAGATAGCAATCAGCCCCAGCATTTT.

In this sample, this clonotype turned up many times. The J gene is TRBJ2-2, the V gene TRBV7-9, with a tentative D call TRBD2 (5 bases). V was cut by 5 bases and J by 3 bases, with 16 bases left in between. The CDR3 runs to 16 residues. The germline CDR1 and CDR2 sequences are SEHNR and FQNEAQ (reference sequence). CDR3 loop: CASSPTPKRDTGELFF. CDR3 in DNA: TGTGCCAGCAGCCCGACTCCCAAGAGGGACACCGGGGAGCTGTTTTTT.

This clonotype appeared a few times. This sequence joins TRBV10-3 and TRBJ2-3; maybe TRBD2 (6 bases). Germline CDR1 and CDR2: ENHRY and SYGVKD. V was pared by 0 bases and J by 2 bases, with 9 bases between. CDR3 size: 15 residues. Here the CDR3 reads CAISESGGDTDTQYF. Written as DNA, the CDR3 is TGTGCCATCAGTGAGTCGGGCGGGGACACAGATACGCAGTATTTT.

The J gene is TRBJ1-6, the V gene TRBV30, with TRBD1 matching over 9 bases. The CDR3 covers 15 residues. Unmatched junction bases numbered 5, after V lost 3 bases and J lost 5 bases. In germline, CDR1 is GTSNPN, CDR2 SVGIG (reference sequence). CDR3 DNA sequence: TGTGCCTGGAGGAACCGGGACAGGGATAATTCACCCCTCCACTTT. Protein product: CAWRNRDRDNSPLHF.

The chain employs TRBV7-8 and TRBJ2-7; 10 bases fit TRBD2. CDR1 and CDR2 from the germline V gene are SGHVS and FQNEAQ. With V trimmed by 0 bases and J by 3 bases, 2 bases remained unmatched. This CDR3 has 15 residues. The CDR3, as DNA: TGTGCCAGCAGCTTAGCGGCTAGCGGGGGCTACGAGCAGTACTTC. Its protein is CASSLAASGGYEQYF.

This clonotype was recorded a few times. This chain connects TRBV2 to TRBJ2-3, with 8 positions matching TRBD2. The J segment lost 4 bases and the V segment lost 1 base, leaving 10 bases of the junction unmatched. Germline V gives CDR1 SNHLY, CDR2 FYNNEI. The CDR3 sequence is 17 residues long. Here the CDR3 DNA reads TGTGCCAGCAGTGAAGAGAGAAACGGGGGGGCAGCAGATACGCAGTATTTT. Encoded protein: CASSEERNGGAADTQYF. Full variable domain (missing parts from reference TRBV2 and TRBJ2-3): EPEVTQTPSHQVTQMGQEVILRCVPISNHLYFYWYRQILGQKVEFLVSFYNNEISEKSEIFDDQFSVERPDGSNFTLKIRSTKLEDSAMYFCASSEERNGGAADTQYFGPGTRLTVL.

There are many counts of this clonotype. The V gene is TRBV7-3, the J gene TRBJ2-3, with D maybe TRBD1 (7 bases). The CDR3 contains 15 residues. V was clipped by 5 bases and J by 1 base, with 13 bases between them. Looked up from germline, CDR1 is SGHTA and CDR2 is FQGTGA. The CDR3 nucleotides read TGTGCCAGCAGCGCGGGACAGCTCCGCACAGATACGCAGTATTTT. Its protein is CASSAGQLRTDTQYF.

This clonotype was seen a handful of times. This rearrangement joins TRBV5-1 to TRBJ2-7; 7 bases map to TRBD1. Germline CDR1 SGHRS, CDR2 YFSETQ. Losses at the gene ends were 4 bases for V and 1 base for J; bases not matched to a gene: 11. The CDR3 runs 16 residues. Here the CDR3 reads CASSRLQGRLSYEQYF. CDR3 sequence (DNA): TGCGCCAGCAGCCGGCTACAGGGGCGCCTGTCCTACGAGCAGTACTTC.

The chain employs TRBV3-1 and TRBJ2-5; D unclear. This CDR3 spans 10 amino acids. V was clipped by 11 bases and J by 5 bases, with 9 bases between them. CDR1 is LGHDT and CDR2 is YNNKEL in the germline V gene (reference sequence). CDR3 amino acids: CAPASETQYF. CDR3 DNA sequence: TGTGCCCCAGCGTCGGAGACCCAGTACTTC.

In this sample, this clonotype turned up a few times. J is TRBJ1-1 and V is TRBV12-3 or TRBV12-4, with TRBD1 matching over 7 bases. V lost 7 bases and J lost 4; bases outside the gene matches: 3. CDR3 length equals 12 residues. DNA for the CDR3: TGTGCCAGCAATGCAGGGGGCACTGAAGCTTTCTTT. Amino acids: CASNAGGTEAFF.

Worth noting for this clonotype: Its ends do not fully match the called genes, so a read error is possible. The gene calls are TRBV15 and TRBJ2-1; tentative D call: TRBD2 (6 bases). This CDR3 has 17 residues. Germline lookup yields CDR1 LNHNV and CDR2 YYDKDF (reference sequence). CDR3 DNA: TGTGTCACCAGCAGAGTAAGGAGGGCAGGGACGATAGATGAGCAGTTCTTC. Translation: CVTSRVRRAGTIDEQFF.

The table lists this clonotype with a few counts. The CDR3 DNA reads as TGTGCCAGCAGGGGGCCGGGGGAAGATACGCAGTATTTT. It yields the protein CASRGPGEDTQYF. The gene calls are TRBV6-5 and TRBJ2-3, with D maybe TRBD2 (6 bases). Germline loops: CDR1 MNHEY, CDR2 SVGAGI. Trimming shortened V by 6 bases and J by 5 bases, and 12 bases separated the two germline ends. CDR3 size: 13 residues.

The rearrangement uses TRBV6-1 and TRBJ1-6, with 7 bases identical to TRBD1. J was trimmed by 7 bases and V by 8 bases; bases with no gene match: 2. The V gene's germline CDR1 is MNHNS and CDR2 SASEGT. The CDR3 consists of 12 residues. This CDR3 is CASSTGNSPLHF. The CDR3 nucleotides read TGTGCCAGCTCGACAGGGAATTCACCCCTCCACTTT.

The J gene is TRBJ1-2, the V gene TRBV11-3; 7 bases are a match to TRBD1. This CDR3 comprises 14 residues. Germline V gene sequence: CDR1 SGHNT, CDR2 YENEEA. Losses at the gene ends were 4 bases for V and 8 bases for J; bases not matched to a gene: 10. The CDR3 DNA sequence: TGTGCCAGCAGCTCCATCACAGGGGAGGGAGGCTACACCTTC. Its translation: CASSSITGEGGYTF. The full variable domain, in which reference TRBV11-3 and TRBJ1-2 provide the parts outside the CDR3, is EAGVVQSPRYKIIEKKQPVAFWCNPISGHNTLYWYLQNLGQGPELLIRYENEEAVDDSQLPKDRFSAERLKGVDSTLKIQPAELGDSAVYLCASSSITGEGGYTFGSGTRLTVV.

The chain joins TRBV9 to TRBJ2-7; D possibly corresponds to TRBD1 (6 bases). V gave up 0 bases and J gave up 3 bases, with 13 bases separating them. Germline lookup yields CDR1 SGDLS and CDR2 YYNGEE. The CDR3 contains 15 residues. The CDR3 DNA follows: TGTGCCAGCAGCGTAGCTACAGGGCCGCTCTACGAGCAGTACTTC. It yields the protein CASSVATGPLYEQYF.